The clone carrying this T cell receptor (beta chain) appeared a few times. Its antigen remains unknown. TCRdb independently ran MiXCR on the 5' RACE reads; one entry per CDR3 protein. Here the sample spans about 210,000 distinct CDR3 sequences, approximately 9% being singletons. This sample stems from a study of identical twins. Trimming pared 5 bases from V and 3 bases from J, leaving 10 bases between. Germline CDR1 MNHEY, CDR2 SMNVEV (reference sequence). This CDR3 region has 13 residues. Study-wide results and caveats: Out-of-frame alpha sequences shared by twins showed excess low generation probability.

The source material was memory (CD45RO+) T cells sorted from blood. This sequence joins TRBV27 and TRBJ2-5; D is unclear. This receptor was identified in a woman aged 18 to 35 in good health. The CDR3 nucleotides read TGTGCCAGCAGTGGCTGGCTAAAAGAGACCCAGTACTTC. This sequence encodes CASSGWLKETQYF.